This entry describes one T cell receptor (beta chain). These data come from a study of T cell changes during pregnancy in multiple sclerosis. The V gene's germline CDR1 is SGHKS and CDR2 YYEKEE (reference sequence). This CDR3 spans 14 amino acids. Trimming pared 1 base from V and 7 bases from J, leaving 12 bases between. Measured with immunoSEQ multiplex PCR; TCRdb has only the in-frame clones, and not every one. The sample gives around 80,000 clones, 85% to 95% of which show up once; more than 0.85% is in the top ten. The sample here was peripheral blood, taken in the second trimester of pregnancy. The chain recombines TRBV5-5 with TRBJ1-5; D ambiguous. This receptor was identified in a female donor in good health, enrolled as a control in a pregnancy study. The DNA of the CDR3 is TGTGCCAGCAGCTTGTGGAGGGAGGGACAGCCCCAGCATTTT. It yields the protein CASSLWREGQPQHF.